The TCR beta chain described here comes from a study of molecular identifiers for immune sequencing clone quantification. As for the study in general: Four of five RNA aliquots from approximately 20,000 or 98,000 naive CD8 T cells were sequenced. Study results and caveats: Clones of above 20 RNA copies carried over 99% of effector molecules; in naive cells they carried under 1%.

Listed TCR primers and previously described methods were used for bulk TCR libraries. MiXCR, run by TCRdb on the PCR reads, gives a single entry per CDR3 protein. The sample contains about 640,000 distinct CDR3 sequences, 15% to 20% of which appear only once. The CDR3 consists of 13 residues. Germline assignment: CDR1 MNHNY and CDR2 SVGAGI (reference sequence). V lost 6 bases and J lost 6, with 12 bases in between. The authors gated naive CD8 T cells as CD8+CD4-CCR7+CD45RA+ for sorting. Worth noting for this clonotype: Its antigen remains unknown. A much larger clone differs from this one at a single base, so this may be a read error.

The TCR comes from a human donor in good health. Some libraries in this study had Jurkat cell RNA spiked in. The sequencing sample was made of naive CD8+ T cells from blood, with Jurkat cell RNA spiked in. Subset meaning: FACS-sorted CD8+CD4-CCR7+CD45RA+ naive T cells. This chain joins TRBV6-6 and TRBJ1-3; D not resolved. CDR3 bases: TGTGCCAGCAGCCTTCAGGCGACAAACACCATATATTTT. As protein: CASSLQATNTIYF.